This entry lists 18 T cell receptor beta chains sequenced from one sample in a study of human T cells and chemical hapten exposure. Time point specified: patch test 1, 2 weeks after DPC sensitization. The treatment was: therapeutic diphenylcyclopropenone sensitization with weekly scalp DPC. TCRdb reanalysed the RACE reads using MiXCR and keeps one entry per CDR3 protein. The top ten hold under 3% of the sample, which has around 380,000 distinct CDR3 sequences, approximately 5% seen once. The specimen comprised whole blood, sampled in connection with sensitization to the hapten diphenylcyclopropenone (DPC). The source of these receptors is a woman in her forties or fifties with alopecia areata. Some clones in this sample may be carry-over from other donors' samples.

The CDR3 loop is CASSLRDARGNEQFF. The CDR3 bases are TGTGCCAGCAGTCTCCGGGACGCGCGAGGCAATGAGCAGTTCTTC. The chain carries TRBV27 and TRBJ2-1; D is tentatively TRBD1 or TRBD2 (5 bases each). The V gene's germline CDR1 is MNHEY and CDR2 SMNVEV (reference sequence). This CDR3 spans 15 amino acids. V lost 5 bases and J lost 6, with 17 bases in between.

The chain couples TRBV12-5 to TRBJ1-2; the D is unclear. The length of the CDR3 is 13 residues. Germline CDR1 and CDR2: LGHNT and FRNRAP. With 5 bases removed from V and 1 base from J, the gap between germline ends came to 8 bases. The CDR3 region has the DNA TGTGCTAGTGGTGAAGCGGTTAACTATGGCTACACCTTC. This gives the protein CASGEAVNYGYTF.

This clonotype was seen a handful of times. The genes are TRBV27 and TRBJ1-1; D call uncertain. The CDR3 length is 13 residues. CDR1 and CDR2 from the germline V gene are MNHEY and SMNVEV (reference sequence). V lost 2 bases and J 5 bases, leaving 9 bases between the germline ends. The CDR3 spells CASSLVVETEAFF. Written as DNA, the CDR3 is TGTGCCAGCAGTTTAGTGGTGGAAACTGAAGCTTTCTTT.

This clonotype has a handful of counts. The gene calls are TRBV12-3 or TRBV12-4 and TRBJ2-2, with 9 bases aligning to TRBD2. The J segment lost 6 bases and the V segment lost 11 bases, leaving 13 bases of the junction unmatched. The CDR3 covers 15 residues. This chain's CDR3 is CACQRGGRAPGELFF. CDR3 bases: TGTGCCTGCCAGCGGGGCGGGAGGGCCCCCGGGGAGCTGTTTTTT.

This clonotype was observed at least ten times. The rearrangement uses TRBV5-1 and TRBJ1-1; TRBD1 matches at 7 bases. V shed 4 bases and J 4 bases; nucleotides not matched to a gene: 10. Germline CDR1 is SGHRS and CDR2 is YFSETQ. CDR3 size: 15 residues. CDR3 protein: CASSVPGGGGTEAFF. The CDR3 nucleotides are TGCGCCAGCAGCGTTCCAGGGGGGGGCGGCACTGAAGCTTTCTTT.

This clonotype was counted between two and nine times. V and J are TRBV14 and TRBJ2-1; D is ambiguous. Per the germline V gene, CDR1 is SGHDN and CDR2 is FVKESK. V was trimmed by 4 bases and J by 7 bases, leaving 11 bases between them. CDR3 length equals 13 residues. The CDR3 is CASSPILLNEQFF. The CDR3 coding sequence is TGTGCCAGCAGCCCCATATTACTTAATGAGCAGTTCTTC.

This clonotype has a count of ten or more. The chain is built from TRBV28 and TRBJ1-5; D is unclear. Germline CDR1 reads MDHEN; CDR2 reads SYDVKM. Trimming stripped 3 bases from V and 1 base from J, with 13 bases between. The CDR3 covers 16 residues. The CDR3 is CASSFEGSGSNQPQHF. CDR3 DNA: TGTGCCAGCAGTTTTGAGGGCTCGGGGAGCAATCAGCCCCAGCATTTT.

This clonotype was seen a few times. The chain is built from TRBV5-1 and TRBJ1-5; TRBD1 matches at 7 bases. The ends lost 0 bases at V and 2 bases at J; junction bases unmatched: 5. The CDR3 has 16 residues. Germline CDR1 SGHRS, CDR2 YFSETQ. CDR3 sequence (DNA): TGCGCCAGCAGCTTGGGCGACAGGGACGGCAATCAGCCCCAGCATTTT. Translation gives CASSLGDRDGNQPQHF.

This chain links TRBV20-1 with TRBJ2-3, with a tentative D call TRBD1 (6 bases). CDR1 DFQATT and CDR2 SNEGSKA come from the germline V gene (reference sequence). V lost 1 base, J lost 6 bases, and 17 bases lay in between. The CDR3 length is 15 residues. This CDR3 reads CSARVPGPQGDTQYF. CDR3 coding DNA: TGCAGTGCTAGAGTCCCGGGGCCCCAGGGGGATACGCAGTATTTT.

This clonotype was counted ten times or more. The chain has TRBV21-1 and TRBJ1-1; the table assigns TRBD1, which was not confirmed against the DNA. TRBV21-1 is recorded as a pseudogene. This CDR3 spans 15 amino acids. The CDR3 loop is CASSSRDRSNTEAFF. The DNA of the CDR3 is TGTGCCAGCAGCAGCCGGGACAGATCGAACACTGAAGCTTTCTTT.

In regard to this clonotype: This may come from a read error, since a much larger clone is one base off. This chain uses TRBV24-1 with TRBJ2-1; no clear D gene. V was pared by 4 bases and J by 2 bases, with 14 bases between. The germline V gene encodes CDR1 KGHDR and CDR2 SFDVKD. CDR3 length: 16 residues. The CDR3 DNA sequence: TGTGCCACCAGTGAAAATAGCCACACTCCCTACAATGAGCAGTTCTTC. Translation gives CATSENSHTPYNEQFF.

This chain connects TRBV29-1 to TRBJ2-7; a weak D match, TRBD2 (5 bases). CDR3 length: 13 amino acids. CDR1 is SQVTM, CDR2 ANQGSEA, per germline. V was clipped by 4 bases and J by 7 bases, with 17 bases between them. The chain's CDR3 is CSVAATQRVEQYF. The DNA of the CDR3 is TGCAGCGTTGCCGCGACACAGAGGGTGGAGCAGTACTTC.

This clonotype has at least ten counts. The V and J genes are TRBV10-3 and TRBJ2-6, with 7 bases matching TRBD1. This CDR3 has 20 residues. The germline V gene encodes CDR1 ENHRY and CDR2 SYGVKD. The V gene end was trimmed by 4 bases and the J gene end by 0 bases; junction bases not matched to a gene: 15. The CDR3 sequence is CAISGLFSGQSPSGANVLTF. The CDR3 DNA is TGTGCCATCAGTGGCCTTTTTTCGGGACAGTCTCCCTCTGGGGCCAACGTCCTGACTTTC.

As for this clonotype: This clone may be a read error of a much larger clone one base away. The chain carries TRBV18 and TRBJ2-7; 7 bases align to TRBD2. This CDR3 spans 14 amino acids. Germline loops: CDR1 KGHSH, CDR2 LQKENI. V trimming: 5 bases; J trimming: 8 bases; junction bases outside the gene matches: 12. CDR3 sequence: CASSGRDYTFQQYF. CDR3 DNA: TGTGCCAGCTCAGGCCGGGACTACACCTTCCAGCAGTACTTC.

This clonotype was seen many times. The V gene is TRBV5-1, the J gene TRBJ1-1; D perhaps matches TRBD1 (6 bases). Trimming took 3 bases from V and 0 from J, leaving 9 bases between them. The CDR3 is made up of 14 amino acids. Per germline, CDR1 SGHRS and CDR2 YFSETQ. CDR3 sequence reads: CASSSDRMNTEAFF. The CDR3 region has the DNA TGCGCCAGCAGCTCGGACAGAATGAACACTGAAGCTTTCTTT. The entire variable domain, with the rest obtained from reference TRBV5-1 and TRBJ1-1, is as follows: KAGVTQTPRYLIKTRGQQVTLSCSPISGHRSVSWYQQTPGQGLQFLFEYFSETQRNKGNFPGRFSGRQFSNSRSEMNVSTLELGDSALYLCASSSDRMNTEAFFGQGTRLTVV.

This clonotype came up a few times. The chain combines TRBV5-1 with TRBJ2-5; 11 nucleotides align to TRBD2. This CDR3 has 17 amino acids. From germline, CDR1 is SGHRS and CDR2 YFSETQ. The V segment lost 1 base and the J segment 5 bases; nucleotides outside the gene matches: 10. The CDR3 loop reads CASSLLGLAGLGETQYF. CDR3 DNA: TGCGCCAGCAGCTTGTTAGGACTAGCGGGCCTCGGGGAGACCCAGTACTTC.

In this sample, this clonotype turned up a few times. The gene calls are TRBV12-3 or TRBV12-4 and TRBJ1-1; D uncertain. CDR3 length: 13 residues. Trimming removed 3 bases at V and 5 bases at J, with 10 bases between. CDR3 DNA sequence: TGTGCCAGCAGTTTTGGGTGGCAGACTGAAGCTTTCTTT. Translated, it gives CASSFGWQTEAFF.

The sample holds many counts of this clonotype. The chain combines TRBV6-5 with TRBJ1-5; D not certain. The CDR3 is 15 amino acids. The germline CDR1 and CDR2 sequences are MNHEY and SVGAGI. Trimming stripped 5 bases from V and 1 base from J, with 12 bases between. The CDR3 reads CASSLDGISNQPQHF. The CDR3, as DNA: TGTGCCAGCAGTCTCGACGGAATCAGCAATCAGCCCCAGCATTTT.